Shown below are 21 T cell receptor beta chains from a single sample sequenced in a study of human T cells and chemical hapten exposure. The study's library attached unique molecular identifiers to single cDNA molecules. TCRdb analysed the reads with MiXCR anew, one entry per CDR3 protein. The table shows around 120,000 distinct CDR3 sequences, with 8% to 9.5% occurring only once. Someone pulled total RNA out of unfractionated whole blood. Sequencing used whole blood. The receptors were gathered from a human donor in good health. Some clones in this sample may be carry-over from other donors' samples.

In this sample, this clonotype turned up a few times. This sequence joins TRBV20-1 and TRBJ1-5; no definite D call. Germline-derived CDR1 and CDR2 are DFQATT and SNEGSKA (reference sequence). V gave up 0 bases and J gave up 3 bases, with 9 bases separating them. This CDR3 region has 14 residues. CDR3 DNA: TGCAGTGCTAGAGAATCACGGATCAATCAGCCCCAGCATTTT. Translating it yields CSARESRINQPQHF.

The V gene is TRBV7-9, the J gene TRBJ2-1; D gene unclear. Trimming pared 2 bases from V and 8 bases from J, leaving 10 bases between. The CDR3 spans 13 residues. Germline CDR1 is SEHNR and CDR2 is FQNEAQ (reference sequence). CDR3 protein: CASSLNPLDEQFF. The CDR3 DNA reads TGTGCCAGCAGCTTAAACCCCTTGGATGAGCAGTTCTTC.

This clonotype was counted only a few times. The rearrangement links TRBV5-1 to TRBJ1-2, with 7 nucleotides matching TRBD1. The CDR3 has 12 amino acids. CDR1 SGHRS and CDR2 YFSETQ come from the germline V gene. The J segment lost 12 bases and the V segment lost 3 bases, leaving 8 bases of the junction unmatched. CDR3 amino acids: CASSWDRGKDTF. CDR3 sequence (DNA): TGCGCCAGCAGCTGGGACAGAGGAAAGGACACCTTC.

This clonotype has at least ten counts. The chain has TRBV7-9 and TRBJ2-1; 8 bases fit TRBD1. In germline, CDR1 is SEHNR, CDR2 FQNEAQ (reference sequence). The CDR3 covers 13 residues. V gave up 4 bases and J gave up 6 bases; unmatched junction bases: 2. In nucleotides, the CDR3 is TGTGCCAGCAGCTCCGGACAGGGCAATGAGCAGTTCTTC. Its protein product is CASSSGQGNEQFF.

This clonotype was observed at least ten times. The J gene is TRBJ2-7, the V gene TRBV7-2, with 7 positions matching TRBD1. This CDR3 region has 18 residues. From germline, CDR1 is SGHTA and CDR2 FQGNSA. V shed 5 bases and J 5 bases; nucleotides not matched to a gene: 21. Here the CDR3 reads CASSRTIGQASLRNEQYF. Written as DNA, the CDR3 is TGTGCCAGCAGCCGAACTATCGGACAGGCCTCCTTGCGGAACGAGCAGTACTTC.

This clonotype was counted many times. This CDR3 reads CASSDVGQPQHF. In nucleotides, the CDR3 is TGTGCCAGCAGTGACGTGGGTCAGCCCCAGCATTTT. The rearrangement links TRBV25-1 to TRBJ1-5; D gene unclear. CDR1 and CDR2 from the germline V gene are MGHDK and SYGVNS. The CDR3 length is 12 residues. Trimming took off 3 bases at V and 6 bases at J, with 6 bases between the two ends.

This clonotype has a handful of counts. The V call is TRBV7-2, the J call TRBJ2-1; D uncertain. Germline lookup yields CDR1 SGHTA and CDR2 FQGNSA. The CDR3 covers 12 residues. Trimming pared 8 bases from V and 6 bases from J, leaving 11 bases between. CDR3 amino acids: CASLAWGNEQFF. CDR3 nucleotides: TGTGCCAGCTTAGCTTGGGGCAATGAGCAGTTCTTC. Variable domain in full (rest from reference TRBV7-2 and TRBJ2-1): GAGVSQSPSNKVTEKGKDVELRCDPISGHTALYWYRQSLGQGLEFLIYFQGNSAPDKSGLPSDRFSAERTGGSVSTLTIQRTQQEDSAVYLCASLAWGNEQFFGPGTRLTVL.

The genes are TRBV18 and TRBJ2-7; 7 nucleotides align to TRBD1. Germline CDR1 is KGHSH and CDR2 is LQKENI. The CDR3 loop spans 12 amino acids. The V segment lost 2 bases and the J segment 9 bases; nucleotides outside the gene matches: 4. The CDR3 DNA reads as TGTGCCAGCTCACCAGGCGAGGGGGCGCAGTACTTC. Amino acids: CASSPGEGAQYF. The variable domain in full, completed from reference TRBV18 and TRBJ2-7, reads NAGVMQNPRHLVRRRGQEARLRCSPMKGHSHVYWYRQLPEEGLKFMVYLQKENIIDESGMPKERFSAEFPKEGPSILRIQQVVRGDSAAYFCASSPGEGAQYFGPGTRLTVT.

In this sample, this clonotype turned up a few times. J is TRBJ2-6 and V is TRBV19, with 7 bases aligning to TRBD2. CDR1 is LNHDA and CDR2 is SQIVND in the germline V gene (reference sequence). The trim removed 11 bases at V and 0 bases at J, leaving 4 bases unmatched. The CDR3 extends over 14 amino acids. CDR3 nucleotide sequence: TGTGCCGCGGGGGATCTCTCTGGGGCCAACGTCCTGACTTTC. This sequence encodes CAAGDLSGANVLTF.

This sequence joins TRBV7-2 and TRBJ2-7; 13 nucleotides line up with TRBD2. The V gene's germline CDR1 is SGHTA and CDR2 FQGNSA. CDR3 length: 15 amino acids. V gave up 6 bases and J gave up 3 bases; unmatched junction bases: 5. CDR3 residues: CASRTTSGGRYEQYF. The CDR3 region has the DNA TGTGCCAGCAGAACGACTAGCGGGGGGCGCTACGAGCAGTACTTC.

The V and J genes are TRBV11-2 and TRBJ2-1; TRBD2 aligns across 9 bases. The CDR3 consists of 13 residues. Germline V CDR1 and CDR2: SGHAT, FQNNGV. The V gene end was trimmed by 3 bases and the J gene end by 6 bases; junction bases not matched to a gene: 0. This CDR3 reads CASSFSGSNEQFF. The CDR3 nucleotides read TGTGCCAGCAGCTTTAGCGGGAGCAATGAGCAGTTCTTC.

This clonotype was seen a few times. The chain carries TRBV11-2 and TRBJ2-1; D gene uncertain. The CDR3 has 14 amino acids. In germline, CDR1 is SGHAT, CDR2 FQNNGV. Between the trimmed V and J ends, which lost 0 bases and 6 bases, there was a span of 9 bases. The CDR3 DNA follows: TGTGCCAGCAGCTTAGATCTGGCCTTCAATGAGCAGTTCTTC. This encodes CASSLDLAFNEQFF.

Notes on this clonotype: It may be a read error: a sequence one base away is much more abundant. The chain links TRBV6-5 to TRBJ2-6; TRBD2 might be the D (5 bases). Germline V gene lookup returns CDR1 MNHEY and CDR2 SVGAGI. The CDR3 contains 16 residues. Trimming shortened V by 2 bases and J by 4 bases, and 12 bases separated the two germline ends. The CDR3 bases are TGTGCCAGCAGTTACCACCCGGGAACCGGGGCCAACGTCCTGACTTTC. Translation: CASSYHPGTGANVLTF.

This clonotype has at least ten counts. The chain links TRBV29-1 to TRBJ2-2; 9 nucleotides agree with TRBD1. Per the germline V gene, CDR1 is SQVTM and CDR2 is ANQGSEA. V was pared by 2 bases and J by 4 bases, with 11 bases of the junction left unmatched. This CDR3 is built from 17 residues. The CDR3, as DNA: TGCAGCGTTGAATCCCTCGGGGGACAGGGAGGCACCGGGGAGCTGTTTTTT. Its translation is CSVESLGGQGGTGELFF.

This clonotype appeared a few times. This chain connects TRBV28 to TRBJ1-6; D gene uncertain. Germline V gives CDR1 MDHEN, CDR2 SYDVKM. This CDR3 is 16 amino acids long. V was clipped by 5 bases and J by 0 bases, with 11 bases between them. The DNA of the CDR3 is TGTGCCAGCAGTGAACCCCGGGGCTCCTATAATTCACCCCTCCACTTT. Its protein is CASSEPRGSYNSPLHF. The full variable domain, completed using reference TRBV28 and TRBJ1-6, is DVKVTQSSRYLVKRTGEKVFLECVQDMDHENMFWYRQDPGLGLRLIYFSYDVKMKEKGDIPEGYSVSREKKERFSLILESASTNQTSMYLCASSEPRGSYNSPLHFGNGTRLTVT.

The genes are TRBV7-6 and TRBJ2-5; TRBD2 agrees at 10 bases. There are 16 residues in the CDR3. Germline V gene sequence: CDR1 SGHVS, CDR2 FNYEAQ. Trimming cost V 0 bases and J 3 bases; bases outside gene matches: 4. CDR3 loop: CASSLAEGTSEETQYF. The CDR3 DNA reads as TGTGCCAGCAGCTTAGCGGAAGGGACTAGCGAAGAGACCCAGTACTTC. The variable domain in full, completed from reference TRBV7-6 and TRBJ2-5, reads GAGVSQSPRYKVTKRGQDVALRCDPISGHVSLYWYRQALGQGPEFLTYFNYEAQQDKSGLPNDRFSAERPEGSISTLTIQRTEQRDSAMYRCASSLAEGTSEETQYFGPGTRLLVL.

This chain links TRBV7-2 with TRBJ1-4; D remains unclear. V was shortened by 4 bases and J by 4 bases, with 13 bases between the two germline ends. The germline gives CDR1 SGHTA, CDR2 FQGNSA. The CDR3 loop spans 15 amino acids. The DNA of the CDR3 is TGTGCCAGCAGCTCCAATGGACGGGATAATGAAAAACTGTTTTTT. Protein: CASSSNGRDNEKLFF.

This clonotype occurred a few times. The chain recombines TRBV19 with TRBJ1-5; D might be TRBD1 (5 bases). Looked up from germline, CDR1 is LNHDA and CDR2 is SQIVND (reference sequence). The CDR3 loop spans 15 amino acids. Trimming removed 3 bases at V and 2 bases at J, with 11 bases between. This chain's CDR3 is CASSIRGIGNQPQHF. CDR3 nucleotide sequence: TGTGCCAGTAGTATTCGGGGGATCGGCAATCAGCCCCAGCATTTT.

CDR3 nucleotides: TGTGCCAGCAGTTACTTCGGCACAGATACGCAGTATTTT. Translated: CASSYFGTDTQYF. The chain recombines TRBV6-2 or TRBV6-3 with TRBJ2-3; D gene ambiguous. Per the germline V gene, CDR1 is MNHEY and CDR2 is SVGEGT. This CDR3 is 13 amino acids long. The V and J ends lost 1 base and 1 base respectively, with 3 bases between them.

V and J are TRBV20-1 and TRBJ1-1, with D possibly being TRBD1 (6 bases). With 5 bases removed from V and 4 bases from J, the gap between germline ends came to 17 bases. This CDR3 spans 14 amino acids. Per germline, CDR1 DFQATT and CDR2 SNEGSKA (reference sequence). The CDR3 DNA is TGCAGTGCTGGCTCAACAGGGATAGGCACTGAAGCTTTCTTT. Translation gives CSAGSTGIGTEAFF.

This clonotype occurred a few times. In DNA, the CDR3 is TGTGCCAGCACGCGGTCGCCCTCCTACGAGCAGTACTTC. Protein product: CASTRSPSYEQYF. The chain employs TRBV5-5 and TRBJ2-7; D remains ambiguous. Germline assignment: CDR1 SGHKS and CDR2 YYEKEE (reference sequence). This CDR3 spans 13 amino acids. V dropped 6 bases and J dropped 0 bases, with 10 bases sitting between them.